The rows below give T cell receptor delta chains drawn from one sample of a study of gamma-delta T cells after stem cell transplantation. TCRdb reran clone calling via CATT on the RT-PCR reads. The sample lists fewer than 3,000 delta-chain clones; around 47% were seen once. Sequencing was carried out using gamma-delta T cells. Receptor source: a human donor. It is not recorded whose cells these are; they may come from a transplant donor. CDR3s include the opening cysteine and the closing phenylalanine or tryptophan. Fields, in order: clone size, J gene, D gene, V gene, CDR3 protein, CDR3 DNA. D genes are given only for firm matches. The size entry is marked missing in some rows and otherwise reads once, few, many or a size class.

>few|TRDJ1|TRDD3|TRDV2
CACDELLGDTSYTDKLIF
TGTGCCTGTGACGAGTTGCTGGGGGACACCTCTTACACCGATAAACTCATCTTT
>-|TRDJ1|-|TRDV2
CACDPLIGADKLIF
TGTGCCTGTGACCCCCTCATCGGGGCCGATAAACTCATCTTT
>-|TRDJ1|TRDD3|TRDV2
CACDTLLGDARLTDKLIF
TGTGCCTGTGACACTTTACTGGGGGATGCACGCCTCACCGATAAACTCATCTTT
>large|TRDJ1|-|TRDV2
CACDTVGGNTDKLIF
TGTGCCTGTGACACCGTGGGGGGGAACACCGATAAACTCATCTTT
>few|TRDJ1|TRDD3|TRDV2
CACDTVGGFYTDKLIF
TGTGCCTGTGACACCGTAGGGGGATTCTACACCGATAAACTCATCTTT
>-|TRDJ1|-|TRDV1
CALGELRPTTGRYTDKLIF
TGTGCTCTTGGGGAACTTCGGCCCACGACGGGGAGGTACACCGATAAACTCATCTTT
>-|TRDJ1|TRDD3|TRDV2
CACDPLMSHLRGIQRSTDKLIF
TGTGCCTGTGACCCTCTTATGTCCCATTTGCGGGGGATACAAAGAAGCACCGATAAACTCATCTTT
>few|TRDJ1|-|TRDV2
CACDTVNKEGVGKYTDKLIF
TGTGCCTGTGACACGGTAAACAAGGAGGGGGTCGGGAAGTACACCGATAAACTCATCTTT
>-|TRDJ1|-|TRDV2
CACVGPSGGRPIWLIF
TGTGCCTGTGTGGGGCCGTCCGGGGGTCGGCCCATATGGCTCATCTTT
>-|TRDJ1|-|TRDV2
CACDTTHYLLGDNTDKLIF
TGTGCCTGTGACACCACCCACTACCTACTGGGAGATAACACCGATAAACTCATCTTT
>few|TRDJ1|TRDD3|TRDV2
CACDALLGDTKGGGDKLIF
TGTGCCTGTGACGCTTTACTGGGGGATACAAAGGGTGGAGGCGATAAACTCATCTTT
>few|TRDJ1|-|TRDV2
CACDTVGDRGTDKLIF
TGTGCCTGTGACACCGTAGGGGACCGGGGCACCGATAAACTCATCTTT
>-|TRDJ3|-|TRDV2
CACDTAGSGKRSCYTRPMFF
TGTGCCTGTGACACCGCAGGATCTGGCAAAAGGTCCTGTTACACCCGCCCGATGTTTTTC
>-|TRDJ1|TRDD3|TRDV2
CACDTVAYGGYAPDKLIF
TGTGCCTGTGACACCGTGGCCTACGGGGGATACGCCCCCGATAAACTCATCTTT
>few|TRDJ1|-|TRDV2
CACDTLRSGVYDRDTDTLIF
TGTGCCTGTGACACTCTACGGTCTGGGGTATACGATCGTGACACCGATACACTCATCTTT
>few|TRDJ1|TRDD3|TRDV2
CACDTLGALGLTDKLIF
TGTGCCTGTGACACACTGGGGGCTTTGGGTCTCACCGATAAACTCATCTTT
>medium-sized|TRDJ1|TRDD3|TRDV2
CACDPLRLGDKYTDKLIF
TGTGCCTGTGATCCCCTTCGCCTGGGGGATAAGTACACCGATAAACTCATCTTT
>few|TRDJ1|TRDD3|TRDV2
CACDLLSTTGGSLDKLIF
TGTGCCTGTGACCTATTATCTACGACTGGGGGATCTTTGGATAAACTCATCTTT
>medium-sized|TRDJ1|TRDD3|TRDV2
CACDTVSNLLGNTDKLIF
TGTGCCTGTGACACAGTTTCCAACCTACTGGGGAACACCGATAAACTCATCTTT
>-|TRDJ1|TRDD3|TRDV2
CACDTVKAPVGGYETDKLIF
TGTGCCTGTGACACCGTTAAGGCCCCTGTCGGGGGATACGAGACCGATAAACTCATCTTT
>-|TRDJ3|TRDD3|TRDV2
CACDTVKGDTQTWDTRQMFF
TGTGCCTGTGACACCGTTAAAGGGGATACGCAGACCTGGGACACCCGACAGATGTTTTTC
>few|TRDJ1|TRDD3|TRDV2
CACDPLGDTADKLIF
TGTGCCTGTGACCCACTGGGGGATACGGCCGATAAACTCATCTTT
>few|TRDJ1|TRDD3|TRDV2
CACVSLGDMTTDKLIF
TGTGCCTGTGTCTCACTGGGGGATATGACCACCGATAAACTCATCTTT
>-|TRDJ1|TRDD3|TRDV2
CACDALGDLGLTDKLIF
TGTGCCTGTGACGCTCTGGGGGATTTGGGTCTCACCGATAAACTCATCTTT
>-|TRDJ1|TRDD3|TRDV2
CACDTLRSGGYADKLIF
TGTGCCTGTGACACTCTACGGTCTGGGGGATACGCTGATAAACTCATCTTT
>-|TRDJ1|-|TRDV2
CACDTVRAGRSTGGTYTYKLIF
TGTGCCTGTGACACCGTCCGGGCTGGTCGGAGTACTGGTGGGACGTACACCTATAAACTCATCTTT
>few|TRDJ1|TRDD3|TRDV2
CACDKLEVGDTQQVTDKLIF
TGTGCCTGTGACAAGTTGGAAGTGGGGGATACGCAGCAGGTCACCGATAAACTCATCTTT
>once|TRDJ1|TRDD3|TRDV2
CACDTVSFTRNLGGLPTDKLIF
TGTGCCTGTGACACCGTGTCTTTTACGAGGAATCTCGGGGGATTACCTACCGATAAACTCATCTTT
>large|TRDJ1|TRDD3|TRDV2
CACDTIEAALGENTDKLIF
TGTGCCTGTGACACCATTGAGGCGGCCCTGGGGGAAAACACCGATAAACTCATCTTT
>large|TRDJ1|TRDD3|TRDV2
CACDSVLGDTRVTDKLIF
TGTGCCTGTGACTCTGTACTGGGGGATACGAGGGTCACCGATAAACTCATCTTT
>few|TRDJ1|TRDD3|TRDV2
CACDTVGLGERGADKLIF
TGTGCCTGTGACACCGTTGGTCTGGGGGAACGCGGAGCCGATAAACTCATCTTT
>large|TRDJ1|-|TRDV1
CALGEPPYLGLEDKLIF
TGTGCTCTTGGGGAACCTCCCTACCTTGGACTGGAGGATAAACTCATCTTT